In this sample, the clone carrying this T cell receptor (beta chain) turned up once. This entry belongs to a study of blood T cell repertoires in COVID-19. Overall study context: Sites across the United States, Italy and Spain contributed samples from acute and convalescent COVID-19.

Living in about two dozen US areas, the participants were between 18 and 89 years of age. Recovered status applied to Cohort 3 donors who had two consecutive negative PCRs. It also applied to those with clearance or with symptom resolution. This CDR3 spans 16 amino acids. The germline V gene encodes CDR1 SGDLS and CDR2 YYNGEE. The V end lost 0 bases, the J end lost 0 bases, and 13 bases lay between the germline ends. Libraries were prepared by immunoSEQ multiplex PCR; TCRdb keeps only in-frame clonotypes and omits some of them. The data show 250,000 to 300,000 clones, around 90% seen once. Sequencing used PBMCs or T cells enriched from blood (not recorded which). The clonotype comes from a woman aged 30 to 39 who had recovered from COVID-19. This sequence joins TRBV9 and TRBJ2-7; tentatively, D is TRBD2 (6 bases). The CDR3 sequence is CASSVGGTASSYEQYF. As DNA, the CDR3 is TGTGCCAGCAGCGTAGGAGGGACTGCAAGCTCCTACGAGCAGTACTTC.